This T cell receptor beta chain emerged from a study of cytomegalovirus exposure and HLA in healthy donors. Study background: In an earlier analysis, almost 120 million unique TCR beta sequences were found from approximately 190 million T cells. The Caucasian-associated ancestry cluster held under 90% of 300 to 450 genotyped donors. Notes on the study in general: Both high specificity and high sensitivity reportedly marked the classifier's diagnosis of cytomegalovirus status. There were some public TCRs occurring in many donors, but most TCR sequences were rare.

On this clone itself: Antigen: not known.

PCR was performed using 60 Vbeta and 13 Jbeta primers. Profiling relied on immunoSEQ multiplex PCR, and the TCRdb table lists in-frame clones only, not all of them. The sample includes around 160,000 clones. The ends were cut back, 6 bases at V and 7 bases at J, with 16 bases in the middle. Germline CDR1 and CDR2: MNHNY and SVGAGI (reference sequence). The CDR3 totals 14 residues. The TCR originated in a woman aged 45-60 years in good health and CMV-seronegative. This rearrangement joins TRBV6-6 to TRBJ1-5; possible D gene TRBD1, 6 bases. The material sequenced was PBMCs. CDR3 region: CASSPSRQVQPQHF. Here the CDR3 DNA reads TGTGCCAGCAGCCCCTCTCGACAGGTGCAGCCCCAGCATTTT.